Detailed here is one T cell receptor beta chain. Its antigen remains unknown. Using immunoSEQ multiplex PCR, the repertoire was profiled, and TCRdb retains in-frame clones only, with some absent. The table has about 140,000 clones, 83% seen once. As to time point: baseline pretreatment blood. Treatment of the sample: 15 Gy SBRT to primary tumor, nephrectomy 4 weeks later. V lost 4 bases, J lost 5 bases, and 13 bases lay in between. The CDR3 runs 14 residues. Germline CDR1 and CDR2: SGDLS and YYNGEE. The sample originates from a study of radiation and T cells in renal cell carcinoma. Whole-study findings and limits: Pretreatment tumor biopsies were lacking, so baseline clonotypes are unknown.

The sequence was obtained from a woman in her forties or fifties with renal cell carcinoma. The rearrangement joins TRBV9 to TRBJ1-5, with D possibly being TRBD1 (6 bases). The sample here was blood, taken from a patient whose treatment included radiotherapy and nephrectomy. CDR3 nucleotide sequence: TGTGCCAGCAGCCCGGGGACACCCGATCAGCCCCAGCATTTT. Translating gives CASSPGTPDQPQHF.